The 30 T cell receptor beta chains presented below share a single source sample, sequenced in a study of shared clonotypes between healthy human individuals. CD8 cells classed as naive were CD45RO-negative and positively selected for CCR7, excluding terminally differentiated effector memory CD45RA+ cells. Only in-frame clones appear in the TCRdb table, and some are missing; sequencing was by immunoSEQ multiplex PCR. Here the sample spans fewer than 700,000 clones, roughly 95% being singletons. Sequenced material: naive CD8+ T cells sorted from blood. The receptors here all came from a woman in her 30s in good health.

This clone came up a few times. The chain recombines TRBV10-1 with TRBJ2-4; D call uncertain. V was pared by 7 bases and J by 8 bases, with 21 bases between. The germline V gene has CDR1 WNHNN and CDR2 SYGVQD (reference sequence). CDR3 length: 15 amino acids. As DNA, the CDR3 is TGCGCCAGCACCTTCGGCGGCAGGAATGGGGACATTCAGTACTTC. Amino acid sequence: CASTFGGRNGDIQYF.

The CDR3 sequence: CASQGTPYEQYF. For the CDR3, the DNA is TGTGCCAGCCAAGGCACACCCTACGAGCAGTACTTC. The rearrangement joins TRBV27 to TRBJ2-7; no reliable D call. Germline values: CDR1 MNHEY, CDR2 SMNVEV (reference sequence). This CDR3 is 12 amino acids long. Trimming left V 8 bases short and J 2 bases short, with 10 bases between.

The genes are TRBV4-1 and TRBJ2-7, with 10 bases that match TRBD2. Germline trimming cut 6 bases from V and 0 bases from J; bases unmatched to any gene: 20. From germline, CDR1 is MGHRA and CDR2 YSYEKL. There are 20 residues in the CDR3. The CDR3 region is CASRNRGPGLARKFSYEQYF. CDR3 nucleotides: TGCGCCAGCAGGAACAGGGGACCGGGACTAGCGAGAAAATTCTCCTACGAGCAGTACTTC.

The rearrangement uses TRBV13 and TRBJ2-5; perhaps TRBD1 as D (5 bases). The CDR3 loop spans 14 amino acids. Trimming removed 2 bases from V and 2 bases from J, with 9 bases in between. CDR1 is PRHDT and CDR2 is FYEKMQ in the germline V gene (reference sequence). The DNA for the CDR3 is TGTGCCAGCAGCTTACGACAGCCACAAGAGACCCAGTACTTC. Amino acid sequence: CASSLRQPQETQYF.

The gene calls are TRBV2 and TRBJ2-7; D is unclear. The germline CDR1 and CDR2 sequences are SNHLY and FYNNEI. The CDR3 runs to 13 residues. Trimming removed 5 bases from V and 0 bases from J, with 8 bases in between. Here the CDR3 reads CASSPKISYEQYF. In DNA, the CDR3 is TGTGCCAGCAGTCCCAAGATCTCCTACGAGCAGTACTTC.

This chain links TRBV11-2 with TRBJ2-2; 10 bases fit TRBD2. CDR1 is SGHAT, CDR2 FQNNGV, per germline. Trimming removed 6 bases from V and 8 bases from J; junction bases left unmatched: 12. This CDR3 has 16 residues. The CDR3 sequence is CASRSRLAGAEGELFF. The CDR3 nucleotides are TGTGCCAGCAGGTCGCGGCTAGCGGGAGCAGAGGGGGAGCTGTTTTTT.

J is TRBJ2-1 and V is TRBV4-1, with TRBD2 matching 7 bases. Germline trimming cut 7 bases from V and 4 bases from J; bases unmatched to any gene: 7. Germline V lookup: CDR1 MGHRA, CDR2 YSYEKL. The CDR3 consists of 14 residues. In DNA form, the CDR3 reads TGCGCCAGCACCGGGACTAAGGGTTACAATGAGCAGTTCTTC. It translates to CASTGTKGYNEQFF.

V and J are TRBV27 and TRBJ1-6; 7 bases fit TRBD1. J was trimmed by 8 bases and V by 4 bases; bases with no gene match: 17. CDR3 length: 18 residues. The germline CDR1 and CDR2 sequences are MNHEY and SMNVEV (reference sequence). CDR3 coding DNA: TGTGCCAGCAGTTCATTCCCCCTACAGGGGAACTTTGATTCACCCCTCCACTTT. It specifies CASSSFPLQGNFDSPLHF.

The chain recombines TRBV7-9 with TRBJ2-1; D is unresolved. CDR1 is SEHNR, CDR2 FQNEAQ, per germline (reference sequence). Trimming left V 0 bases short and J 6 bases short, with 12 bases between. This CDR3 has 15 amino acids. CDR3 nucleotide sequence: TGTGCCAGCAGCTTAGCGACGGTCCGGAGCAATGAGCAGTTCTTC. It is translated as CASSLATVRSNEQFF. Variable domain in full (rest from reference TRBV7-9 and TRBJ2-1): DTGVSQNPRHKITKRGQNVTFRCDPISEHNRLYWYRQTLGQGPEFLTYFQNEAQLEKSRLLSDRFSAERPKGSFSTLEIQRTEQGDSAMYLCASSLATVRSNEQFFGPGTRLTVL.

The chain couples TRBV7-2 to TRBJ2-1; 11 positions match TRBD2. Trimming took 4 bases from V and 0 from J; bases not matched to a gene: 8. CDR1 is SGHTA, CDR2 FQGNSA, per germline. The CDR3 loop spans 18 amino acids. The chain's CDR3 is CASSSGLAVFFSYNEQFF. In nucleotides, the CDR3 is TGTGCCAGCAGCTCGGGACTAGCGGTCTTCTTCTCCTACAATGAGCAGTTCTTC. Full variable domain (missing parts from reference TRBV7-2 and TRBJ2-1): GAGVSQSPSNKVTEKGKDVELRCDPISGHTALYWYRQSLGQGLEFLIYFQGNSAPDKSGLPSDRFSAERTGGSVSTLTIQRTQQEDSAVYLCASSSGLAVFFSYNEQFFGPGTRLTVL.

This rearrangement joins TRBV5-1 to TRBJ2-2; tentative D call: TRBD1 (6 bases). Between the trimmed V and J ends, which lost 4 bases and 4 bases, there was a span of 14 bases. Germline CDR1 SGHRS, CDR2 YFSETQ. The length of the CDR3 is 15 residues. The CDR3 DNA is TGCGCCAGCAGCCGGGCCAGGGGTCTCACCGGGGAGCTGTTTTTT. It is translated as CASSRARGLTGELFF.

V gene TRBV19 combines with J gene TRBJ1-2, with 7 bases that match TRBD1. The CDR3 is 15 amino acids. Trimming at V came to 6 bases and at J to 3 bases, leaving 10 bases not matched to a gene. From germline, CDR1 is LNHDA and CDR2 SQIVND (reference sequence). CDR3 bases: TGTGCCAGTAGGAACATACAGGGGACGGACTATGGCTACACCTTC. Translating gives CASRNIQGTDYGYTF.

The chain carries TRBV5-6 and TRBJ2-7; 7 nucleotides match TRBD2. V dropped 0 bases and J dropped 2; count of bases not matched to a gene: 8. The CDR3 sequence is 16 residues long. Germline CDR1 and CDR2: SGHDT and YYEEEE. The CDR3 sequence: CASSLDASGGAYEQYF. The DNA for the CDR3 is TGTGCCAGCAGCTTGGACGCTAGCGGAGGGGCCTACGAGCAGTACTTC.

V gene TRBV28 combines with J gene TRBJ2-7; no clear D gene. The CDR3 is made up of 13 amino acids. The ends were cut back, 4 bases at V and 1 base at J, with 8 bases in the middle. Germline values: CDR1 MDHEN, CDR2 SYDVKM. For the CDR3, the DNA is TGTGCCAGCAGTTGGCGACGGTCCTACGAGCAGTACTTC. It translates to CASSWRRSYEQYF.

The genes are TRBV2 and TRBJ2-1; the match to TRBD1 covers 7 bases. This CDR3 has 15 amino acids. The germline CDR1 and CDR2 sequences are SNHLY and FYNNEI. V trimming: 6 bases; J trimming: 4 bases; junction bases outside the gene matches: 9. The chain's CDR3 is CASRDPGQTYNEQFF. The CDR3 DNA reads TGTGCCAGCAGGGACCCGGGACAGACTTACAATGAGCAGTTCTTC.

This chain uses TRBV28 with TRBJ1-4, with D unresolved. Trimming took off 5 bases at V and 7 bases at J, with 11 bases between the two ends. The germline V gene encodes CDR1 MDHEN and CDR2 SYDVKM. There are 13 residues in the CDR3. The CDR3 is CASSPLPVEKLFF. DNA for the CDR3: TGTGCCAGCAGTCCACTTCCGGTTGAAAAACTGTTTTTT.

The V and J genes are TRBV5-8 and TRBJ2-7, with TRBD2 matching over 9 bases. The CDR3 totals 15 residues. V gave up 0 bases and J gave up 4 bases; unmatched junction bases: 5. CDR1 and CDR2 (germline): SGHTS, YDEGEE. The CDR3 DNA reads as TGTGCCAGCAGCTTGGCGGCTAGCGGGATTTACGAGCAGTACTTC. It codes for CASSLAASGIYEQYF. The entire variable domain, with the rest obtained from reference TRBV5-8 and TRBJ2-7, is as follows: EAGVTQSPTHLIKTRGQQATLRCSPISGHTSVYWYQQALGLGLQFLLWYDEGEERNRGNFPPRFSGRQFPNYSSELNVNALELEDSALYLCASSLAASGIYEQYFGPGTRLTVT.

The chain has TRBV28 and TRBJ2-1; 12 nucleotides line up with TRBD2. CDR1 and CDR2 (germline): MDHEN, SYDVKM. The V segment lost 5 bases and the J segment 8 bases; nucleotides outside the gene matches: 13. This CDR3 spans 17 amino acids. Written as DNA, the CDR3 is TGTGCCAGCAGTATTAATCTAGCGGGAGGGCCGGGGGATGAGCAGTTCTTC. Translated, it gives CASSINLAGGPGDEQFF.

This clone was seen a single time. Distinct nucleotide sequences in the sample also encode this CDR3. The genes are TRBV5-6 and TRBJ2-3; D call uncertain. The length of the CDR3 is 13 residues. V lost 0 bases to trimming and J lost 0 bases, with 2 bases between them. The V gene's germline CDR1 is SGHDT and CDR2 YYEEEE. The CDR3 bases are TGTGCCAGCAGCTTGGGGAGCACAGATACGCAGTATTTT. Protein: CASSLGSTDTQYF.

This chain connects TRBV5-1 to TRBJ2-3; tentatively, D is TRBD1 (6 bases). CDR3 length: 17 residues. V gave up 1 base and J gave up 2 bases, with 17 bases separating them. Germline CDR1 and CDR2: SGHRS and YFSETQ. This chain's CDR3 is CASSLRVGASVTDTQYF. Written as DNA, the CDR3 is TGCGCCAGCAGCTTGCGAGTGGGGGCTAGTGTCACAGATACGCAGTATTTT.

The chain couples TRBV4-1 to TRBJ1-1; TRBD1 aligns across 10 bases. CDR3 length equals 16 residues. CDR1 MGHRA and CDR2 YSYEKL come from the germline V gene. V lost 4 bases, J lost 0 bases, and 5 bases stayed unmatched. The CDR3, as DNA: TGCGCCAGCAGCCCCCGGGACAGGGGACTGAACACTGAAGCTTTCTTT. Protein: CASSPRDRGLNTEAFF.

This clone was detected only a few times. CDR3 sequence: CASEARLRTNGSPLHF. The CDR3, as DNA: TGTGCCAGCGAAGCTAGACTCCGGACAAACGGTTCACCCCTCCACTTT. The chain uses TRBV28 and TRBJ1-6, with a possible D match to TRBD1 (5 bases). The V gene lost 8 bases and the J gene lost 9 bases, with 23 bases spanning the gap. CDR1 and CDR2 from the germline V gene are MDHEN and SYDVKM. This CDR3 contains 16 residues. The variable domain in full, completed from reference TRBV28 and TRBJ1-6, reads DVKVTQSSRYLVKRTGEKVFLECVQDMDHENMFWYRQDPGLGLRLIYFSYDVKMKEKGDIPEGYSVSREKKERFSLILESASTNQTSMYLCASEARLRTNGSPLHFGNGTRLTVT.

V is TRBV4-1 and J is TRBJ2-7, with D perhaps matching TRBD1 or TRBD2 (5 bases each). The CDR3 covers 14 residues. Germline loops: CDR1 MGHRA, CDR2 YSYEKL. Trimming took off 8 bases at V and 6 bases at J, with 20 bases between the two ends. The CDR3 reads CASSPRVGPIEQYF. CDR3 nucleotide sequence: TGCGCCAGCTCACCACGGGTGGGACCCATCGAGCAGTACTTC.

This sequence joins TRBV9 and TRBJ2-3; D is uncertain. Trimming cost V 0 bases and J 3 bases, with 5 bases left between them. The CDR3 is 13 residues long. Per the germline V gene, CDR1 is SGDLS and CDR2 is YYNGEE. CDR3 amino acids: CASSVAVTDTQYF. In DNA, the CDR3 is TGTGCCAGCAGCGTAGCAGTGACAGATACGCAGTATTTT.

V is TRBV25-1 and J is TRBJ2-5; the D call may be TRBD1 or TRBD2 (5 bases each). The CDR3 consists of 11 residues. The V gene lost 1 base and the J gene lost 9 bases, with 6 bases spanning the gap. Germline CDR1 MGHDK, CDR2 SYGVNS. The CDR3 spells CASSELGAQYF. CDR3 nucleotide sequence: TGTGCCAGCAGTGAATTGGGGGCCCAGTACTTC.

The CDR3 sequence: CASSPGDSNQPQHF. The CDR3, as DNA: TGTGCCAGCTCACCGGGAGATAGCAATCAGCCCCAGCATTTT. This chain connects TRBV18 to TRBJ1-5; D remains unclear. This CDR3 has 14 residues. Germline V CDR1 and CDR2: KGHSH, LQKENI. V lost 3 bases, J lost 0 bases, and 6 bases lay in between.

The V and J genes are TRBV10-1 and TRBJ2-1, with TRBD2 identical over 8 bases. Per germline, CDR1 WNHNN and CDR2 SYGVQD (reference sequence). The CDR3 spans 17 residues. J gave up 5 bases and V 5 bases, and 14 bases lay outside the gene matches. As DNA, the CDR3 is TGCGCCAGCAGTCCCTCTCAACTAGCGGAACCACACAATGAGCAGTTCTTC. Translating gives CASSPSQLAEPHNEQFF.

This clone came up once. The chain employs TRBV6-6 and TRBJ1-1; maybe TRBD1 (5 bases). The CDR3 is 14 amino acids. V gave up 2 bases and J gave up 7 bases, with 14 bases separating them. The germline V gene encodes CDR1 MNHNY and CDR2 SVGAGI (reference sequence). The CDR3 sequence is CASSYPEGTSEAFF. The CDR3 region has the DNA TGTGCCAGCAGTTACCCAGAGGGGACGAGTGAAGCTTTCTTT.

This clone was recorded only once. The rearrangement uses TRBV28 and TRBJ1-1; D is undetermined. CDR1 and CDR2 (germline): MDHEN, SYDVKM. This CDR3 region has 18 residues. Trimming cost V 6 bases and J 0 bases, with 23 bases left between them. The CDR3 sequence: CASSTHNRGTGMNTEAFF. CDR3 DNA sequence: TGTGCCAGCAGCACGCACAACCGGGGTACGGGCATGAACACTGAAGCTTTCTTT.

V gene TRBV6-1 combines with J gene TRBJ2-7; 9 bases fit TRBD2. Unmatched junction bases numbered 7, after V lost 4 bases and J lost 6 bases. The germline gives CDR1 MNHNS, CDR2 SASEGT. There are 14 residues in the CDR3. For the CDR3, the DNA is TGTGCCAGCAGTGTGGGACTAGCTAGTCGCGAGCAGTACTTC. Translated: CASSVGLASREQYF.